This record looks at one TCR beta chain sequence and its context. Its target is unknown. V lost 6 bases, J lost 1 base, and 11 bases lay in between. The CDR3 length is 14 residues. The germline gives CDR1 SGHRS, CDR2 YFSETQ. The time point here: newly diagnosed GD, antithyroid drugs for less than 3 months. The TCR library was made from RNA extracted from PBMCs. Roughly 9.2 milliliters of peripheral blood were drawn into EDTA tubes. Building the TCR beta libraries relied on iRepertoire HTBI primers, and CDR3 regions underwent Arm-PCR. Each CDR3 protein is one row after TCRdb ran MiXCR on the multiplex PCR reads. The sample shows roughly 350,000 distinct CDR3 sequences, approximately 16% of them seen only once. This record belongs to a study of regulatory T cells in long-lasting Graves disease. Notes on the study in general: Persistent Graves' patients showed reduced TCR diversity versus newly diagnosed patients.

These data are also associated with another study on T cells in Graves' hyperthyroidism and ophthalmopathy.

Sequenced here: peripheral blood mononuclear cells (PBMCs), sampled at new diagnosis, from a patient treated with antithyroid drugs. This receptor was obtained from a middle-aged man with Graves disease. V and J are TRBV5-1 and TRBJ2-1, with a possible D match to TRBD1 (6 bases). DNA of the CDR3: TGCGCCAGCACCCTACAGGGATCCTACAATGAGCAGTTCTTC. Its protein is CASTLQGSYNEQFF.